These 31 T cell receptor beta chains were all obtained from the same sample, sequenced in a study of cytomegalovirus exposure and HLA in healthy donors. The study ran its PCR with 60 Vbeta and 13 Jbeta primers. Assay used: immunoSEQ multiplex PCR; TCRdb lists only in-frame clones, some missing. The sample lists around 150,000 clones, approximately 70% seen once, with about 7% in the top ten. What was sequenced was PBMCs. These receptors all stem from a middle-aged man in good health and CMV-seropositive.

This rearrangement joins TRBV4-2 to TRBJ1-5; no reliable D call. Germline V gene sequence: CDR1 LGHNA, CDR2 YNFKEQ. The CDR3 spans 16 residues. V was clipped by 0 bases and J by 0 bases, with 9 bases between them. This CDR3 is CASSQEDSDSNQPQHF. DNA for the CDR3: TGTGCCAGCAGCCAAGAAGACTCGGATAGCAATCAGCCCCAGCATTTT.

This clone has a handful of counts. The rearrangement joins TRBV5-1 to TRBJ2-5; TRBD1 aligns across 11 bases. The DNA end lines up better with TRBJ2-7; the J call may be wrong. Germline CDR1 is SGHRS and CDR2 is YFSETQ. The CDR3 is 15 residues long. This CDR3 is CASSPGQGAFYEQYF. Written as DNA, the CDR3 is TGCGCCAGCAGCCCTGGACAGGGGGCATTCTACGAGCAGTACTTC.

The chain couples TRBV11-2 to TRBJ2-7; TRBD1 matches 7 bases. Losses at the gene ends were 1 base for V and 4 bases for J; bases not matched to a gene: 7. Germline V gene data show CDR1 as SGHAT and CDR2 as FQNNGV. The CDR3 is 15 amino acids. CDR3 loop: CASSLAGRGLYEQYF. The CDR3, as DNA: TGTGCCAGCAGCTTAGCGGGCAGGGGGTTATACGAGCAGTACTTC.

This clone has only one observation. The rearrangement links TRBV5-1 to TRBJ1-6; TRBD1 matches 9 bases. J lost 13 bases, V lost 0 bases, and 8 bases had no gene match. Germline V gene lookup returns CDR1 SGHRS and CDR2 YFSETQ. CDR3 size: 15 residues. The CDR3 DNA sequence: TGCGCCAGCAGCTTGGCGGGGACAGGGCGGTCGCCCCTCCACTTT. Its translation is CASSLAGTGRSPLHF.

The chain uses TRBV14 and TRBJ1-4; D possibly corresponds to TRBD1 (5 bases). V lost 3 bases and J lost 10, with 15 bases in between. The CDR3 contains 14 residues. Germline CDR1 is SGHDN and CDR2 is FVKESK. Written as DNA, the CDR3 is TGTGCCAGCAGCCAGGCTCGAATCGGGGGAAAACTGTTTTTT. This translates into CASSQARIGGKLFF.

The chain uses TRBV6-5 and TRBJ1-2, with 10 nucleotides matching TRBD1. Germline assignment: CDR1 MNHEY and CDR2 SVGAGI. CDR3 length: 15 amino acids. V lost 9 bases, J lost 6 bases, and 13 bases stayed unmatched. The CDR3 DNA is TGTGCCAGTACACCTCCGGGACAGGGGATTGATGGCTACACCTTC. Protein sequence: CASTPPGQGIDGYTF.

The chain links TRBV7-3 to TRBJ2-2; TRBD1 might be the D (5 bases). V lost 3 bases to trimming and J lost 1 base, with 6 bases between them. This CDR3 region has 14 residues. Germline V gene sequence: CDR1 SGHTA, CDR2 FQGTGA. CDR3 in amino acids: CASSFGQNTGELFF. For the CDR3, the DNA is TGTGCCAGCAGCTTCGGACAGAACACCGGGGAGCTGTTTTTT.

The chain has TRBV4-2 and TRBJ1-4, with TRBD1 identical over 7 bases. This CDR3 is built from 14 residues. Germline V gene lookup returns CDR1 LGHNA and CDR2 YNFKEQ. V dropped 3 bases and J dropped 3; count of bases not matched to a gene: 1. The CDR3 loop is CASSQGTANEKLFF. CDR3 coding DNA: TGTGCCAGCAGCCAGGGGACAGCTAATGAAAAACTGTTTTTT.

This sequence joins TRBV7-6 and TRBJ1-5; D is perhaps TRBD1 (5 bases). V dropped 5 bases and J dropped 3 bases, with 8 bases sitting between them. The CDR3 contains 13 residues. The germline V gene has CDR1 SGHVS and CDR2 FNYEAQ. The CDR3 DNA follows: TGTGCCAGCAGCAAGGGGTTCAATCAGCCCCAGCATTTT. Translating gives CASSKGFNQPQHF.

This clone was counted a few times. This chain connects TRBV6-5 to TRBJ1-1; TRBD1 agrees at 9 bases. This CDR3 spans 15 amino acids. Trimming cost V 2 bases and J 1 base; bases outside gene matches: 2. In germline, CDR1 is MNHEY, CDR2 SVGAGI. In DNA, the CDR3 is TGTGCCAGCAGTTACAGGGACAGGGCGAACACTGAAGCTTTCTTT. This gives the protein CASSYRDRANTEAFF.

V usage is TRBV5-8 and J usage is TRBJ1-2, with TRBD1 as a possible D gene (5 bases). V dropped 4 bases and J dropped 1 base, with 11 bases sitting between them. CDR3 length: 14 amino acids. The germline V gene has CDR1 SGHTS and CDR2 YDEGEE. This chain's CDR3 is CASSPRGLNYGYTF. The CDR3 DNA reads TGTGCCAGCAGCCCAAGGGGACTTAACTATGGCTACACCTTC.

The chain carries TRBV6-6 and TRBJ1-2; D gene unclear. CDR3 length: 12 amino acids. Trimming took off 6 bases at V and 8 bases at J, with 13 bases between the two ends. CDR1 and CDR2 (germline): MNHNY, SVGAGI (reference sequence). CDR3 coding DNA: TGTGCCAGCAGCGGTGGGGAGTGGGGCTACACCTTC. This encodes CASSGGEWGYTF.

The chain employs TRBV14 and TRBJ2-7; 9 positions agree with TRBD1. Losses at the gene ends were 4 bases for V and 4 bases for J; bases not matched to a gene: 5. The CDR3 runs 14 residues. CDR1 and CDR2 from the germline V gene are SGHDN and FVKESK. DNA of the CDR3: TGTGCCAGCAGCCCGGGACAGGGAGGTTACGAGCAGTACTTC. It encodes CASSPGQGGYEQYF.

This chain uses TRBV5-1 with TRBJ2-2; possibly TRBD1 for D (5 bases). The CDR3 runs 14 residues. V lost 2 bases, J lost 1 base, and 6 bases lay in between. Germline values: CDR1 SGHRS, CDR2 YFSETQ. CDR3 residues: CASSFGQNTGELFF. CDR3 bases: TGCGCCAGCAGCTTTGGACAGAACACCGGGGAGCTGTTTTTT.

V and J are TRBV29-1 and TRBJ1-3; D unclear. The CDR3 sequence is 11 residues long. The V and J ends lost 4 bases and 4 bases respectively, with 5 bases between them. Germline CDR1 and CDR2: SQVTM and ANQGSEA. CDR3 in DNA: TGCAGCGTTGCTCTCGGAAACACCATATATTTT. Translated, it gives CSVALGNTIYF. The whole variable domain, remainder taken from reference TRBV29-1 and TRBJ1-3, is SAVISQKPSRDICQRGTSLTIQCQVDSQVTMMFWYRQQPGQSLTLIATANQGSEATYESGFVIDKFPISRPNLTFSTLTVSNMSPEDSSIYLCSVALGNTIYFGEGSWLTVV.

This clone was detected only a few times. The chain couples TRBV4-1 to TRBJ2-2; 7 bases line up with TRBD1. CDR3 length: 14 amino acids. Germline CDR1 reads MGHRA; CDR2 reads YSYEKL. V lost 3 bases, J lost 4 bases, and 2 bases stayed unmatched. The CDR3 DNA reads as TGCGCCAGCAGCCACAGACAGGGCACCGGGGAGCTGTTTTTT. Translating gives CASSHRQGTGELFF.

The gene calls are TRBV15 and TRBJ2-5; 8 nucleotides line up with TRBD2. Germline trimming cut 2 bases from V and 2 bases from J; bases unmatched to any gene: 10. This CDR3 region has 17 residues. The germline V gene has CDR1 LNHNV and CDR2 YYDKDF (reference sequence). The CDR3 DNA reads as TGTGCCACCAGCAGAAATCTCGGACGGGGGGGTCAAGAGACCCAGTACTTC. Encoded protein: CATSRNLGRGGQETQYF.

Only one count was recorded for this clone. The chain is built from TRBV4-1 and TRBJ2-7, with D possibly matching TRBD2 (5 bases). Between the trimmed V and J ends, which lost 1 base and 0 bases, there was a span of 10 bases. This CDR3 has 15 residues. Per germline, CDR1 MGHRA and CDR2 YSYEKL. This CDR3 is CASSQAGTVSYEQYF. Here the CDR3 DNA reads TGCGCCAGCAGCCAAGCGGGAACTGTCTCCTACGAGCAGTACTTC.

V gene TRBV27 combines with J gene TRBJ1-5, with 7 bases fitting TRBD1. The CDR3 sequence is 15 residues long. Germline V gives CDR1 MNHEY, CDR2 SMNVEV (reference sequence). The ends lost 7 bases at V and 2 bases at J; junction bases unmatched: 8. CDR3 loop: CASTSTGHGNQPQHF. In DNA form, the CDR3 reads TGTGCCAGCACCTCGACAGGGCATGGCAATCAGCCCCAGCATTTT.

The chain recombines TRBV7-8 with TRBJ1-3; D perhaps matches TRBD1 (5 bases). Trimming took off 9 bases at V and 0 bases at J, with 9 bases between the two ends. Germline V CDR1 and CDR2: SGHVS, FQNEAQ. This CDR3 has 13 residues. The CDR3 spells CASGASSGNTIYF. As DNA, the CDR3 is TGTGCCAGTGGGGCGAGCTCTGGAAACACCATATATTTT.

The chain has TRBV7-9 and TRBJ2-7; maybe TRBD2 (5 bases). The CDR3 contains 14 residues. Germline lookup yields CDR1 SEHNR and CDR2 FQNEAQ (reference sequence). Trimming took off 3 bases at V and 1 base at J, with 10 bases between the two ends. CDR3 DNA sequence: TGTGCCAGCAGCTTTTCACTAGGATCCTACGAGCAGTACTTC. The encoded protein is CASSFSLGSYEQYF.

The chain employs TRBV5-1 and TRBJ2-7, with D hard to call. CDR3 length: 14 residues. Germline lookup yields CDR1 SGHRS and CDR2 YFSETQ. V was cut by 4 bases and J by 0 bases, with 11 bases left in between. CDR3 sequence reads: CASSRPELSYEQYF. The CDR3 nucleotides are TGCGCCAGCAGCAGGCCGGAGCTCTCCTACGAGCAGTACTTC. The full variable domain, completed using reference TRBV5-1 and TRBJ2-7, is KAGVTQTPRYLIKTRGQQVTLSCSPISGHRSVSWYQQTPGQGLQFLFEYFSETQRNKGNFPGRFSGRQFSNSRSEMNVSTLELGDSALYLCASSRPELSYEQYFGPGTRLTVT.

J is TRBJ2-3 and V is TRBV7-2, with 10 bases matching TRBD2. Germline V gene sequence: CDR1 SGHTA, CDR2 FQGNSA. The trim removed 5 bases at V and 5 bases at J, leaving 7 bases unmatched. The CDR3 totals 15 residues. In nucleotides, the CDR3 is TGTGCCAGCAGCATAAGCGGGGGGGCCGAAGATACGCAGTATTTT. It encodes CASSISGGAEDTQYF.

The chain couples TRBV7-2 to TRBJ2-5; D unclear. Trimming stripped 2 bases from V and 5 bases from J, with 9 bases between. CDR3 length: 13 amino acids. The germline CDR1 and CDR2 sequences are SGHTA and FQGNSA. Here the CDR3 DNA reads TGTGCCAGCAGCTTACGGGTACCGGAGACCCAGTACTTC. The encoded protein is CASSLRVPETQYF.

J is TRBJ2-6 and V is TRBV5-5, with a possible D match to TRBD2 (5 bases). The germline CDR1 and CDR2 sequences are SGHKS and YYEKEE (reference sequence). The CDR3 is 19 amino acids. V was cut by 4 bases and J by 4 bases, with 24 bases left in between. This CDR3 reads CASSLTPGSSPSGANVLTF. CDR3 nucleotides: TGTGCCAGCAGCCTTACCCCGGGATCCTCGCCATCCGGGGCCAACGTCCTGACTTTC.

The CDR3 coding sequence is TGCGCCAGCAGCTTGGTGTCGCAGGACACCGGGGAGCTGTTTTTT. Translation: CASSLVSQDTGELFF. The chain recombines TRBV5-1 with TRBJ2-2; D uncertain. In germline, CDR1 is SGHRS, CDR2 YFSETQ. The CDR3 is made up of 15 amino acids. V was pared by 0 bases and J by 3 bases, with 9 bases between.

This sequence joins TRBV5-8 and TRBJ1-5, with 10 positions matching TRBD1. This CDR3 is built from 17 residues. The V gene's germline CDR1 is SGHTS and CDR2 YDEGEE. Trimming took 4 bases from V and 1 from J; bases not matched to a gene: 8. The CDR3 bases are TGTGCCAGCAGCCACTGGGGACAGGGGTCCAGCAATCAGCCCCAGCATTTT. Translated, it gives CASSHWGQGSSNQPQHF. Looking up the rest from reference TRBV5-8 and TRBJ1-5 gives the full variable domain: EAGVTQSPTHLIKTRGQQATLRCSPISGHTSVYWYQQALGLGLQFLLWYDEGEERNRGNFPPRFSGRQFPNYSSELNVNALELEDSALYLCASSHWGQGSSNQPQHFGDGTRLSIL.

The chain joins TRBV19 to TRBJ2-7; 9 bases fit TRBD1. The V gene end was trimmed by 3 bases and the J gene end by 4 bases; junction bases not matched to a gene: 10. Germline CDR1 and CDR2: LNHDA and SQIVND (reference sequence). This CDR3 is built from 16 residues. This CDR3 reads CASSIKPGQGSYEQYF. CDR3 DNA: TGTGCCAGTAGTATTAAACCGGGACAGGGTTCTTACGAGCAGTACTTC.

This clone appeared once. The rearrangement uses TRBV5-8 and TRBJ2-2; 12 nucleotides match TRBD1. CDR1 and CDR2 (germline): SGHTS, YDEGEE. The CDR3 contains 17 residues. After removal of 4 bases from V and 7 bases from J, the junction contained 11 bases not matched to a gene. This CDR3 is CASSRAGTGGYGGELFF. The CDR3 nucleotides are TGTGCCAGCAGCCGTGCCGGGACAGGGGGCTATGGCGGGGAGCTGTTTTTT.

Notes on this clone: The junction departs from the called germline gene at one end, perhaps through a read error. This chain joins TRBV7-7 and TRBJ2-3; D might be TRBD2 (6 bases). Looked up from germline, CDR1 is SSHAT and CDR2 is FNYEAQ (reference sequence). The CDR3 spans 14 residues. The CDR3 bases are TGTGCTAGCAGCTTAGACGGGGGTTTAGATACGCAGTATTTT. As protein: CASSLDGGLDTQYF. Filled out from reference TRBV7-7 and TRBJ2-3, the complete variable domain reads GAGVSQSPRYKVTKRGQDVTLRCDPISSHATLYWYQQALGQGPEFLTYFNYEAQPDKSGLPSDRFSAERPEGSISTLTIQRTEQRDSAMYRCASSLDGGLDTQYFGPGTRLTVL.

The rearrangement uses TRBV5-1 and TRBJ1-2, with no clear D. Germline V gene lookup returns CDR1 SGHRS and CDR2 YFSETQ. With 5 bases removed from V and 6 bases from J, the gap between germline ends came to 14 bases. CDR3 length: 13 residues. The CDR3 sequence: CASSSGRADGYTF. The CDR3 region has the DNA TGCGCCAGCAGTTCTGGCAGAGCGGATGGCTACACCTTC. Complete variable domain (other parts from reference TRBV5-1 and TRBJ1-2): KAGVTQTPRYLIKTRGQQVTLSCSPISGHRSVSWYQQTPGQGLQFLFEYFSETQRNKGNFPGRFSGRQFSNSRSEMNVSTLELGDSALYLCASSSGRADGYTFGSGTRLTVV.